These 11 T cell receptor beta chains were sequenced from one sample in a study of blood T cell repertoires in COVID-19. Libraries were prepared by immunoSEQ multiplex PCR; TCRdb keeps only in-frame clonotypes and omits some of them. The repertoire holds around 100,000 clones, with about four fifths as singletons. Source material: peripheral blood. These TCRs come from a human donor in a cohort sampled during active COVID-19.

The rearrangement links TRBV5-1 to TRBJ2-1; 9 bases map to TRBD1. Germline V gene lookup returns CDR1 SGHRS and CDR2 YFSETQ. The CDR3 consists of 15 residues. Germline trimming cut 4 bases from V and 6 bases from J; bases unmatched to any gene: 8. DNA for the CDR3: TGCGCCAGCAGCGCCGGGACAGGGTCGGTCAATGAGCAGTTCTTC. It translates to CASSAGTGSVNEQFF. Variable domain in full (rest from reference TRBV5-1 and TRBJ2-1): KAGVTQTPRYLIKTRGQQVTLSCSPISGHRSVSWYQQTPGQGLQFLFEYFSETQRNKGNFPGRFSGRQFSNSRSEMNVSTLELGDSALYLCASSAGTGSVNEQFFGPGTRLTVL.

The rearrangement uses TRBV12-1 and TRBJ2-5; the DNA was not used to check the table's D call, TRBD2. TRBV12-1 is marked as a pseudogene. This CDR3 contains 19 residues. The CDR3 nucleotides are TGTGCCAGCAGCTCCCAGGGGATGCTAGCGGGGGTCTCCCAAGAGACCCAGTACTTC. Translating it yields CASSSQGMLAGVSQETQYF.

The rearrangement links TRBV5-1 to TRBJ2-5; D is perhaps TRBD1 (5 bases). The V gene's germline CDR1 is SGHRS and CDR2 YFSETQ. The CDR3 is made up of 13 amino acids. Trimming took 2 bases from V and 4 from J, leaving 9 bases between them. The CDR3 protein is CASSFLGRETQYF. The CDR3 DNA reads TGCGCCAGCAGCTTCCTGGGGCGAGAGACCCAGTACTTC. The whole variable domain, filled in from reference TRBV5-1 and TRBJ2-5, reads KAGVTQTPRYLIKTRGQQVTLSCSPISGHRSVSWYQQTPGQGLQFLFEYFSETQRNKGNFPGRFSGRQFSNSRSEMNVSTLELGDSALYLCASSFLGRETQYFGPGTRLLVL.

The chain employs TRBV6-5 and TRBJ1-2; D is uncertain. This CDR3 has 13 residues. V was cut by 0 bases and J by 8 bases, with 10 bases left in between. Germline values: CDR1 MNHEY, CDR2 SVGAGI. The CDR3 DNA follows: TGTGCCAGCAGTTACTCGTTAAGGGAGGGCTACACCTTC. It yields the protein CASSYSLREGYTF.

This chain links TRBV4-3 with TRBJ2-2, with D perhaps TRBD1 (6 bases). The CDR3 runs to 16 residues. Per germline, CDR1 LGHNA and CDR2 YSLEER. Trimming removed 0 bases at V and 9 bases at J, with 17 bases between. Here the CDR3 reads CASSQDGNRVPRELFF. The CDR3 DNA is TGCGCCAGCAGCCAAGATGGAAACAGGGTCCCCAGGGAGCTGTTTTTT.

V and J are TRBV4-2 and TRBJ2-6, with TRBD2 matching over 7 bases. The germline gives CDR1 LGHNA, CDR2 YNFKEQ. CDR3 length: 17 residues. Trimming took 1 base from V and 1 from J; bases not matched to a gene: 4. The CDR3 DNA reads TGTGCCAGCAGCCAAGCAATGCGGGAGTCTGGGGCCAACGTCCTGACTTTC. This translates into CASSQAMRESGANVLTF.

This clone was counted at least ten times. The chain uses TRBV4-2 and TRBJ1-4, with D possibly matching TRBD1 (5 bases). Trimming removed 0 bases from V and 5 bases from J, with 16 bases in between. Germline assignment: CDR1 LGHNA and CDR2 YNFKEQ. The CDR3 contains 17 residues. The CDR3 DNA follows: TGTGCCAGCAGCCAAGATCCTGCAGGGCTGGGCAATGAAAAACTGTTTTTT. As protein: CASSQDPAGLGNEKLFF.

The CDR3: CAISPSGATDEQYF. The CDR3 nucleotides are TGTGCCATCAGTCCGTCTGGGGCGACAGACGAGCAGTACTTC. The V gene is TRBV10-3, the J gene TRBJ2-7; D is possibly TRBD1 (5 bases). V lost 5 bases and J 5 bases, leaving 16 bases between the germline ends. Germline CDR1 and CDR2: ENHRY and SYGVKD. This CDR3 region has 14 residues.

This sequence joins TRBV7-8 and TRBJ2-5; 8 nucleotides agree with TRBD1. The CDR3 extends over 13 amino acids. Per germline, CDR1 SGHVS and CDR2 FQNEAQ. Unmatched junction bases numbered 2, after V lost 5 bases and J lost 3 bases. CDR3 sequence (DNA): TGTGCCAGCAGCCGGGACAGGAAAGAGACCCAGTACTTC. Its translation: CASSRDRKETQYF.

The rearrangement joins TRBV2 to TRBJ2-2, with TRBD1 matching 9 bases. J gave up 6 bases and V 4 bases, and 0 bases lay outside the gene matches. CDR1 and CDR2 (germline): SNHLY, FYNNEI. The CDR3 sequence is 13 residues long. CDR3 sequence (DNA): TGTGCCAGCAGTGGACAGGGGGCCGGGGAGCTGTTTTTT. The encoded protein is CASSGQGAGELFF. Combining the CDR3 with reference TRBV2 and TRBJ2-2 gives the whole variable domain EPEVTQTPSHQVTQMGQEVILRCVPISNHLYFYWYRQILGQKVEFLVSFYNNEISEKSEIFDDQFSVERPDGSNFTLKIRSTKLEDSAMYFCASSGQGAGELFFGEGSRLTVL.

CDR3 protein: CASSPGLVVGELFF. Written as DNA, the CDR3 is TGTGCCAGCTCACCAGGACTAGTTGTCGGGGAGCTGTTTTTT. The chain couples TRBV18 to TRBJ2-2; 7 bases fit TRBD2. CDR3 length: 14 residues. The V gene's germline CDR1 is KGHSH and CDR2 LQKENI. The V segment lost 2 bases and the J segment 7 bases; nucleotides outside the gene matches: 4.